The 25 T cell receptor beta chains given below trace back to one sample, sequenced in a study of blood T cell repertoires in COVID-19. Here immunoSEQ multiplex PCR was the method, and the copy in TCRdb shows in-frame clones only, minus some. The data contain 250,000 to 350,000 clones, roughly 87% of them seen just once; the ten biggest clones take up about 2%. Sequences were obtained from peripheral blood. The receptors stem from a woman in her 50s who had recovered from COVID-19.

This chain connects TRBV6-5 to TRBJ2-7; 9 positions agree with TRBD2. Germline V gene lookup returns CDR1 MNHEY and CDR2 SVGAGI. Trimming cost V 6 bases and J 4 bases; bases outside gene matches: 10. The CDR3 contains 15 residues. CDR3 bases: TGTGCCAGCAGCCTCGGCGGGGGGGGTGTTTACGAGCAGTACTTC. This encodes CASSLGGGGVYEQYF.

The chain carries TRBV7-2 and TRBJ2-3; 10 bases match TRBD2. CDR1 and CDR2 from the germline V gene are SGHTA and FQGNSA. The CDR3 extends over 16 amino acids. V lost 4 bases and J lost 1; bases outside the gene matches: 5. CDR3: CASSWTSGGRTDTQYF. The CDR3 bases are TGTGCCAGCAGCTGGACTAGCGGAGGGCGCACAGATACGCAGTATTTT. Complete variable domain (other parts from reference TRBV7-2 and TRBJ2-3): GAGVSQSPSNKVTEKGKDVELRCDPISGHTALYWYRQSLGQGLEFLIYFQGNSAPDKSGLPSDRFSAERTGGSVSTLTIQRTQQEDSAVYLCASSWTSGGRTDTQYFGPGTRLTVL.

This CDR3 reads CASSPTGLNTEAFF. The CDR3 DNA sequence: TGTGCCAGCAGTCCGACAGGGTTGAACACTGAAGCTTTCTTT. The chain has TRBV28 and TRBJ1-1; 7 bases match TRBD1. V lost 5 bases to trimming and J lost 0 bases; unmatched junction nucleotides: 3. Germline V lookup: CDR1 MDHEN, CDR2 SYDVKM. CDR3 length: 14 amino acids.

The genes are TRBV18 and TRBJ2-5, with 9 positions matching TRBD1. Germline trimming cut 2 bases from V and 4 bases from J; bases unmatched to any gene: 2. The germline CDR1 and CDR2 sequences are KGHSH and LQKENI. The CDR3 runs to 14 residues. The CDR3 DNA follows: TGTGCCAGCTCACCAGGACAGGGGAGAGAGACCCAGTACTTC. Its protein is CASSPGQGRETQYF.

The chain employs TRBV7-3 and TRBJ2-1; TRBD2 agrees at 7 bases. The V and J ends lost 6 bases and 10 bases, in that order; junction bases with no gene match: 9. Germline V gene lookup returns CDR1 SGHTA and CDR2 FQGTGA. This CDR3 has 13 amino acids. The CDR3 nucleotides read TGTGCCAGCAGTCGGGAGGTGGGGTACGAGCAGTTCTTC. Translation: CASSREVGYEQFF.

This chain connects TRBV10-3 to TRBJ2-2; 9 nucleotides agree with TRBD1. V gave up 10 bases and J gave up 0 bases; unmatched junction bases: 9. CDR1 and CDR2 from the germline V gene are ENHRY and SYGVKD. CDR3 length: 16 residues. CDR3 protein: CASLYRTGANTGELFF. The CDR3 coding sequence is TGTGCCAGCCTATACAGGACAGGGGCGAACACCGGGGAGCTGTTTTTT.

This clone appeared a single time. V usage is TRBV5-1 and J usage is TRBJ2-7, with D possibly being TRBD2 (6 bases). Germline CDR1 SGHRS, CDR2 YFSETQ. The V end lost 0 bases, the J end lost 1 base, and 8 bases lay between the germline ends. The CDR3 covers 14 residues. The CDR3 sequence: CASSLVGGSYEQYF. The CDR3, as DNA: TGCGCCAGCAGCTTGGTCGGGGGATCCTACGAGCAGTACTTC.

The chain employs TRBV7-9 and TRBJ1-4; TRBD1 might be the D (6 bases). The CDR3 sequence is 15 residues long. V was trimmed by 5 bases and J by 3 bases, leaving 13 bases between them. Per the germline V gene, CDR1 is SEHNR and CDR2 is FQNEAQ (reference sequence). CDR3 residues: CASSAYRAPNEKLFF. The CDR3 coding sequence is TGTGCCAGCAGCGCTTACAGGGCCCCTAATGAAAAACTGTTTTTT.

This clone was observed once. The chain's CDR3 is CASSSPGDEQFF. The DNA for the CDR3 is TGTGCCAGCAGTTCCCCGGGAGATGAGCAGTTCTTC. The chain has TRBV28 and TRBJ2-1; D might be TRBD2 (6 bases). The CDR3 runs 12 residues. The germline V gene has CDR1 MDHEN and CDR2 SYDVKM. Trimming took 4 bases from V and 8 from J, leaving 9 bases between them.

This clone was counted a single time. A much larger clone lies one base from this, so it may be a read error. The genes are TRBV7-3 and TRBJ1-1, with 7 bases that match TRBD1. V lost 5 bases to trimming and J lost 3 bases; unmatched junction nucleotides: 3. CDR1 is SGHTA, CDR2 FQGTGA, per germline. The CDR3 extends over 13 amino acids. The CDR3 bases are TGTGCCAGCAGCCTTGACAGGGACACTGAAGCTTTCTTT. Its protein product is CASSLDRDTEAFF.

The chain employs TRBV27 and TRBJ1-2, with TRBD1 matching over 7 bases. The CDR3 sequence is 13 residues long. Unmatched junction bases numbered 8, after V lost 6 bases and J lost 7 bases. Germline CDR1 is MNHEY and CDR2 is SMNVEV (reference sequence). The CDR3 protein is CASRDRQAGGYTF. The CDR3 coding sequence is TGTGCCAGCAGGGACAGGCAAGCGGGTGGCTACACCTTC.

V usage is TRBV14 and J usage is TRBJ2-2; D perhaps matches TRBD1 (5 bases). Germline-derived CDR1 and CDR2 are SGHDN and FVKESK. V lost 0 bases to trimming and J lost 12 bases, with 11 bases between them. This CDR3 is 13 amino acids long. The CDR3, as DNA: TGTGCCAGCAGCCAAGAATGGCAGGGAAAGCTGTTTTTT. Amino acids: CASSQEWQGKLFF. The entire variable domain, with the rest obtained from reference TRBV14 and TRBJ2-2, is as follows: EAGVTQFPSHSVIEKGQTVTLRCDPISGHDNLYWYRRVMGKEIKFLLHFVKESKQDESGMPNNRFLAERTGGTYSTLKVQPAELEDSGVYFCASSQEWQGKLFFGEGSRLTVL.

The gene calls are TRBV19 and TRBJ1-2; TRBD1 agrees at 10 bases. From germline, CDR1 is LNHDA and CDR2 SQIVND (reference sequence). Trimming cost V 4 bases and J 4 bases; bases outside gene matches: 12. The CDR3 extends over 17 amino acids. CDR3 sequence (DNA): TGTGCCAGTAGTAAACCCGGGACAGGGGTCGGTGGCTATGGCTACACCTTC. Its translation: CASSKPGTGVGGYGYTF. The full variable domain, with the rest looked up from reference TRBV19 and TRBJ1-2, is DGGITQSPKYLFRKEGQNVTLSCEQNLNHDAMYWYRQDPGQGLRLIYYSQIVNDFQKGDIAEGYSVSREKKESFPLTVTSAQKNPTAFYLCASSKPGTGVGGYGYTFGSGTRLTVV.

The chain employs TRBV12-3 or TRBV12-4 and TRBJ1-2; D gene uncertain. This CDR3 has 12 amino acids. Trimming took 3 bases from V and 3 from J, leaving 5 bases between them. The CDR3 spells CASSFNYYGYTF. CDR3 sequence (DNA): TGTGCCAGCAGTTTTAATTACTATGGCTACACCTTC.

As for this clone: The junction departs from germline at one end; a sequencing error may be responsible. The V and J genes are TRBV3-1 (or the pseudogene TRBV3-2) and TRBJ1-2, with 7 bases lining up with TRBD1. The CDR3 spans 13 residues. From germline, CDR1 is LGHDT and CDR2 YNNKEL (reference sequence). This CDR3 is CASSQSRGSGHTF. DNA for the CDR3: TGTGCCAGCAGCCAAAGCAGGGGGTCTGGCCACACCTTC.

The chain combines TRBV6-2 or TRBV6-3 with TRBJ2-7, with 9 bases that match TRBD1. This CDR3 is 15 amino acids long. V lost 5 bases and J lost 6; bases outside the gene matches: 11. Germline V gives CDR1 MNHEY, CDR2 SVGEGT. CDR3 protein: CASSHTRDRVGEQYF. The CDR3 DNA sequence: TGTGCCAGCAGTCACACCCGGGACAGGGTTGGCGAGCAGTACTTC.

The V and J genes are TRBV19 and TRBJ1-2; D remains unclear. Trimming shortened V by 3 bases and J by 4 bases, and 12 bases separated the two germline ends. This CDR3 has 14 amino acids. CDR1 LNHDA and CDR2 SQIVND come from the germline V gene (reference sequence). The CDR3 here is CASSIGVGRYGYTF. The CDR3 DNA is TGTGCCAGTAGTATCGGGGTAGGACGCTATGGCTACACCTTC.

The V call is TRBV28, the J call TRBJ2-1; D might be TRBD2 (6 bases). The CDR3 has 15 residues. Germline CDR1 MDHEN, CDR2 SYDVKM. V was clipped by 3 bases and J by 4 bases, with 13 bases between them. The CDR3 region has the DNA TGTGCCAGCAGTTTCCCGGGACTGGTATACAATGAGCAGTTCTTC. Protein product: CASSFPGLVYNEQFF.

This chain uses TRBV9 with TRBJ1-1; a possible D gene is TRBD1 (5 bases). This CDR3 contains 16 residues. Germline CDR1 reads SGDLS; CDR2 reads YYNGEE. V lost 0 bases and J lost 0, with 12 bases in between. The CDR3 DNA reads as TGTGCCAGCAGCGTAGTCCCTAACAGGATGAACACTGAAGCTTTCTTT. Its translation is CASSVVPNRMNTEAFF.

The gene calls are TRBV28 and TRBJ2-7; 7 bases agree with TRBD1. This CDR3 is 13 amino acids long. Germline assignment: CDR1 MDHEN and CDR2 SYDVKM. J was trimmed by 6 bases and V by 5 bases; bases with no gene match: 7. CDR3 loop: CASSVTGAPEQYF. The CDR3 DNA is TGTGCCAGCAGTGTTACAGGGGCCCCCGAGCAGTACTTC.

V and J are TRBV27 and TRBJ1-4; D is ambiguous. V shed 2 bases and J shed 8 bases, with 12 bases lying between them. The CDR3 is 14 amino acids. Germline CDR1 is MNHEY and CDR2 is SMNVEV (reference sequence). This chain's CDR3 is CASSLGRAGEKLFF. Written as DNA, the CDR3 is TGTGCCAGCAGTTTAGGTAGGGCGGGAGAAAAACTGTTTTTT.

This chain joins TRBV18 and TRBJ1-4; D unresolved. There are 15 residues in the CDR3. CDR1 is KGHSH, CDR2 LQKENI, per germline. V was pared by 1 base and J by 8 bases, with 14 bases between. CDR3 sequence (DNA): TGTGCCAGCTCACCACTGACGTTAGGAGAAGAAAAACTGTTTTTT. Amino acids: CASSPLTLGEEKLFF.

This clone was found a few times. CDR3 coding DNA: TGTGCCAGCAGAACCAGGAGGGGAGAGACCCAGTACTTC. The encoded protein is CASRTRRGETQYF. The chain links TRBV3-1 (or the pseudogene TRBV3-2) to TRBJ2-5; a possible D gene is TRBD2 (6 bases). The CDR3 totals 13 residues. Trimming removed 6 bases from V and 4 bases from J, with 12 bases in between. The germline CDR1 and CDR2 sequences are LGHDT and YNNKEL (reference sequence).

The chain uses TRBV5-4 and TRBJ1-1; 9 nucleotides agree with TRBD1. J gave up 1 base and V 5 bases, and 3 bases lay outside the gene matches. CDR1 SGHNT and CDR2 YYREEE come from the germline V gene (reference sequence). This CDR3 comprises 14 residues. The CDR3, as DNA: TGTGCCAGCAGGAAGGGACAGGGGAACACTGAAGCTTTCTTT. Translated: CASRKGQGNTEAFF.

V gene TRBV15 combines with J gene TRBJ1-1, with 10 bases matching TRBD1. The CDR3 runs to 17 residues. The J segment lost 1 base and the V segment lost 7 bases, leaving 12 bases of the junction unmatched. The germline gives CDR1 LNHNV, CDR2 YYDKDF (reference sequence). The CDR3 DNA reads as TGTGCCACCAAGAACCCCGGGGACAGGGGCACGAACACTGAAGCTTTCTTT. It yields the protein CATKNPGDRGTNTEAFF.